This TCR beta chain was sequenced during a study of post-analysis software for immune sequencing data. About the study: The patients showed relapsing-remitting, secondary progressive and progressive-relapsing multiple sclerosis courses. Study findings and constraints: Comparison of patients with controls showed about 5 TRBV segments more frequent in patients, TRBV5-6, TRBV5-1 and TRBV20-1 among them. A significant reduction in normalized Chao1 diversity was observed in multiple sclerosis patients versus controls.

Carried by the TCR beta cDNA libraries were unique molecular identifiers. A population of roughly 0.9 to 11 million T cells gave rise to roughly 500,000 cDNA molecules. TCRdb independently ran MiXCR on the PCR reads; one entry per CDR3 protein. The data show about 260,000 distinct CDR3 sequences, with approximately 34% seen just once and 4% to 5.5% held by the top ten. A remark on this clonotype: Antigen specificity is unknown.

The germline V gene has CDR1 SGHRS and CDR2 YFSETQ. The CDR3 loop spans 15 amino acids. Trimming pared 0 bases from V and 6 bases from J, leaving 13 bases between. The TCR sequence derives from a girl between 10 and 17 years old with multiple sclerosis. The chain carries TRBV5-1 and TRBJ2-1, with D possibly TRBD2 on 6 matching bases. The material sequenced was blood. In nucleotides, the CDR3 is TGCGCCAGCAGCTTGGGGGGAGGAGAGGCCAATGAGCAGTTCTTC. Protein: CASSLGGGEANEQFF.